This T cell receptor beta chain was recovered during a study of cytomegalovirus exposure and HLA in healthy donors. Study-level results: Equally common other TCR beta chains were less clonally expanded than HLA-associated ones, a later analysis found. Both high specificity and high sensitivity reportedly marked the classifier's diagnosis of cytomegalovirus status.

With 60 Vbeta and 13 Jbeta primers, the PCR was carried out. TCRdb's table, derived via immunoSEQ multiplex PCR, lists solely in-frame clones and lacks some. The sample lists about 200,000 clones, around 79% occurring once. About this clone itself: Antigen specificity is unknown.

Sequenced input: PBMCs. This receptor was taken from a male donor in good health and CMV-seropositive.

The CDR3 DNA follows: TGTGCCAGCAGCTCACGGACAGGAGAAGCAGAGCAGTTCTTC. It translates to CASSSRTGEAEQFF. The chain links TRBV7-3 to TRBJ2-1, with 7 bases fitting TRBD1. J was trimmed by 10 bases and V by 4 bases; bases with no gene match: 10. CDR1 is SGHTA, CDR2 FQGTGA, per germline. This CDR3 spans 14 amino acids.